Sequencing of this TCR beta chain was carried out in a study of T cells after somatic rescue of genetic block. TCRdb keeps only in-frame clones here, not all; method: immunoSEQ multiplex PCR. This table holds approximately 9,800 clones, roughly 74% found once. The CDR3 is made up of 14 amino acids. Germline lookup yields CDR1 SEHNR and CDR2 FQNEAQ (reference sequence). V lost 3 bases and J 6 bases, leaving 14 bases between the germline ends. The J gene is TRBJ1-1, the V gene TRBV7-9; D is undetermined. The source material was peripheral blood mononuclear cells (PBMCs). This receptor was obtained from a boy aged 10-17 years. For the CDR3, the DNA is TGTGCCAGCAGCTTTAATACAGCCTACCCTGAAGCTTTCTTT. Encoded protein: CASSFNTAYPEAFF.